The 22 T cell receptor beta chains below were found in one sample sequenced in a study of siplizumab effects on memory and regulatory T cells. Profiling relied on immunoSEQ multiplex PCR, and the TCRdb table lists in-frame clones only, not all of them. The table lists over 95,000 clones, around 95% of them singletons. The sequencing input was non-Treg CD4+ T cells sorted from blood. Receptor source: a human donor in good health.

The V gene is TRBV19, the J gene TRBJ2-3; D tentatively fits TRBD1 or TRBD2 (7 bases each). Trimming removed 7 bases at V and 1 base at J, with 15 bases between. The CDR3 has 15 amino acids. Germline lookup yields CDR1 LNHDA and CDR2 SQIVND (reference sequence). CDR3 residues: CASTQQGRGTDTQYF. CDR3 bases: TGTGCCAGTACCCAACAGGGGAGGGGCACAGATACGCAGTATTTT.

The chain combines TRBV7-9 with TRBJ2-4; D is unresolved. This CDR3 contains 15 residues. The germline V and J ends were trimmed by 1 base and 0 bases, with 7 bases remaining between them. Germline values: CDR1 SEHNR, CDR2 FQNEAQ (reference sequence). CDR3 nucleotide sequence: TGTGCCAGCAGCTTAGGGGGAATAGCCAAAAACATTCAGTACTTC. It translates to CASSLGGIAKNIQYF.

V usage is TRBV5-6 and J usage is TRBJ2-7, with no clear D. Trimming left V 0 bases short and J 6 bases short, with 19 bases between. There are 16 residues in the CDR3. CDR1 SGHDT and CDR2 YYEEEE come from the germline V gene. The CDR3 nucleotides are TGTGCCAGCAGCTTGGTTAGATTCTCGGCGGAAAGCGAGCAGTACTTC. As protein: CASSLVRFSAESEQYF.

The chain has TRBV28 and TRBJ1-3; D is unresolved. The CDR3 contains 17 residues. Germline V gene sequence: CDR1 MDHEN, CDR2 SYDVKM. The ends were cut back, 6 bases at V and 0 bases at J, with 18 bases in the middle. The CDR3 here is CASSTRSVGYSGNTIYF. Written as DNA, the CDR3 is TGTGCCAGCAGCACCCGATCGGTAGGGTACTCTGGAAACACCATATATTTT. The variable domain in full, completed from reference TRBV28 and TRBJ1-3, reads DVKVTQSSRYLVKRTGEKVFLECVQDMDHENMFWYRQDPGLGLRLIYFSYDVKMKEKGDIPEGYSVSREKKERFSLILESASTNQTSMYLCASSTRSVGYSGNTIYFGEGSWLTVV.

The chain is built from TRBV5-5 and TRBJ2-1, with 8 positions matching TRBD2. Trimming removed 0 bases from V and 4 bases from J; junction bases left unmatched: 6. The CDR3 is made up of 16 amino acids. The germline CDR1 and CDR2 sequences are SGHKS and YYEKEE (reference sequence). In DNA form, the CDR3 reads TGTGCCAGCAGCTTGGTTATCGGGGGGGTTTACAATGAGCAGTTCTTC. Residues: CASSLVIGGVYNEQFF. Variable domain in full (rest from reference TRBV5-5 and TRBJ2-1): DAGVTQSPTHLIKTRGQQVTLRCSPISGHKSVSWYQQVLGQGPQFIFQYYEKEERGRGNFPDRFSARQFPNYSSELNVNALLLGDSALYLCASSLVIGGVYNEQFFGPGTRLTVL.

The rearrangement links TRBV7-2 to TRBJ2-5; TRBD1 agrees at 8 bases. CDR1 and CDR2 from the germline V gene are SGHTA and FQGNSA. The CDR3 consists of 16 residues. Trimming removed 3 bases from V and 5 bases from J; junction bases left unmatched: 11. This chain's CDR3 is CASSFAGQGSSETQYF. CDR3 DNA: TGTGCCAGCAGCTTTGCCGGACAGGGTTCTTCTGAGACCCAGTACTTC.

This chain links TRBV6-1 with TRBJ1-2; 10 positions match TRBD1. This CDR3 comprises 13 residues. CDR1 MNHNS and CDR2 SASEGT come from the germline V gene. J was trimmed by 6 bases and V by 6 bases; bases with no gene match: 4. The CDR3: CASRPGTGDGYTF. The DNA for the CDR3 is TGTGCCAGCAGGCCCGGGACAGGGGATGGCTACACCTTC.

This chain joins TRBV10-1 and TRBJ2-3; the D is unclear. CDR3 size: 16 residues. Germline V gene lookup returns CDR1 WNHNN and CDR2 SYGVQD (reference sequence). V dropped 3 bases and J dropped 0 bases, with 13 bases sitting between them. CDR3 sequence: CASSESWAASTDTQYF. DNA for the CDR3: TGCGCCAGCAGTGAATCCTGGGCGGCAAGCACAGATACGCAGTATTTT.

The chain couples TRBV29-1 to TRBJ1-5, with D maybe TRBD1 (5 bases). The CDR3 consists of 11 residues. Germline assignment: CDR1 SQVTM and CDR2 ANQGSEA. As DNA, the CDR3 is TGCAACAGGAGGGAGGATCAGCCCCAGCATTTT. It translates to CNRREDQPQHF.

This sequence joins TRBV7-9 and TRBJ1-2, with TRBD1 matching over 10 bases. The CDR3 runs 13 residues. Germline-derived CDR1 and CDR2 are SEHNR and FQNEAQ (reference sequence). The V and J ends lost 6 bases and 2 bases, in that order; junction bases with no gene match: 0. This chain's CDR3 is CASRGQGNYGYTF. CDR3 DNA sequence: TGTGCCAGCAGGGGACAGGGGAACTATGGCTACACCTTC.

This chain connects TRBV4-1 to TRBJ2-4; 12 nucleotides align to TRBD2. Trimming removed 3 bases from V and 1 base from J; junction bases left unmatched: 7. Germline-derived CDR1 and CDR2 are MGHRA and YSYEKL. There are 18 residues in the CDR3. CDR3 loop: CASSQTTGTSGAKNIQYF. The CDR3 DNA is TGCGCCAGCAGCCAGACCACCGGGACTAGCGGGGCCAAAAACATTCAGTACTTC.

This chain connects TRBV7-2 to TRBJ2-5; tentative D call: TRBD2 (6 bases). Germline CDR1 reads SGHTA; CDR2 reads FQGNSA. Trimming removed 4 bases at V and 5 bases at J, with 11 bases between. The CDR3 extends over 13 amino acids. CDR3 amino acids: CASSSLRGETQYF. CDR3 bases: TGTGCCAGCAGCTCTCTACGGGGGGAGACCCAGTACTTC.

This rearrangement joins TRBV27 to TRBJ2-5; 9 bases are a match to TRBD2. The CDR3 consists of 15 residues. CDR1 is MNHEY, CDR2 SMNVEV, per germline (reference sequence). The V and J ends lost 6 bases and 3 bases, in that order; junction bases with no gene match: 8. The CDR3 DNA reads TGTGCCAGCAGCTTAGCGGGGGCCGGGAAAGAGACCCAGTACTTC. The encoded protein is CASSLAGAGKETQYF.

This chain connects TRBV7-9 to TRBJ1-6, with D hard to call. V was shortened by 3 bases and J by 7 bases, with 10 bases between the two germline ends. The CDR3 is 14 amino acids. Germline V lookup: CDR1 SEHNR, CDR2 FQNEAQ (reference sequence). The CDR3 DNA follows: TGTGCCAGCAGCTTTGAACATATCAATTCACCCCTCCACTTT. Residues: CASSFEHINSPLHF.

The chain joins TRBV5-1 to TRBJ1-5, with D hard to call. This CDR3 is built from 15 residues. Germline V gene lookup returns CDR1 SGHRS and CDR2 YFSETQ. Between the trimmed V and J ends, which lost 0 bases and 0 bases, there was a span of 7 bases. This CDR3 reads CASSLGTYSNQPQHF. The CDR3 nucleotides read TGCGCCAGCAGCTTGGGCACGTATAGCAATCAGCCCCAGCATTTT.

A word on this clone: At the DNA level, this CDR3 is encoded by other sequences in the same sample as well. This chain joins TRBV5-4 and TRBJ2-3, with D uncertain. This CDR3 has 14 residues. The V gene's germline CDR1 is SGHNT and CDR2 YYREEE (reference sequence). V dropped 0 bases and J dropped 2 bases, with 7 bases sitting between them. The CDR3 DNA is TGTGCCAGCAGCTTGGGACGGACCACAGATACGCAGTATTTT. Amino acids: CASSLGRTTDTQYF.

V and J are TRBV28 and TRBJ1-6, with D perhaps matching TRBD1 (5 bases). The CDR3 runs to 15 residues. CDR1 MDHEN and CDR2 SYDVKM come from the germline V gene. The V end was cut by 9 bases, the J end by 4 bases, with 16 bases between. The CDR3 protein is CASKGGASYNSPLHF. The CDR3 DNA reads TGTGCCAGTAAGGGCGGGGCGTCGTATAATTCACCCCTCCACTTT.

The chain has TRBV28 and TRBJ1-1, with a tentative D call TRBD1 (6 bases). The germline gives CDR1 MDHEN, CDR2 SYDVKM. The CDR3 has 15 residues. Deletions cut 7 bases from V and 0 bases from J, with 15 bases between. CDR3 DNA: TGTGCCAGCAACCCCGGGGGGGGCTTGAACACTGAAGCTTTCTTT. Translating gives CASNPGGGLNTEAFF.

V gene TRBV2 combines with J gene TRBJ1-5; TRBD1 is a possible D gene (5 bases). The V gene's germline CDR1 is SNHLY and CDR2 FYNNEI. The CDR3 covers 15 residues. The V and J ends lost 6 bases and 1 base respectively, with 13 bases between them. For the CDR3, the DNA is TGTGCCAGCAGACATCCGGGGGAGAGCAATCAGCCCCAGCATTTT. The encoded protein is CASRHPGESNQPQHF.

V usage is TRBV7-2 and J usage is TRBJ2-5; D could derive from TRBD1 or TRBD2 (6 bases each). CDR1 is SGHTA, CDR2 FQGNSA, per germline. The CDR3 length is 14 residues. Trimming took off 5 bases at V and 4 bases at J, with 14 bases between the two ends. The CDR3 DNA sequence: TGTGCCAGCAGCGTCCGAAGGGGGGCAGAGACCCAGTACTTC. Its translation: CASSVRRGAETQYF. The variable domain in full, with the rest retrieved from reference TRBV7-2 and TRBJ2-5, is GAGVSQSPSNKVTEKGKDVELRCDPISGHTALYWYRQSLGQGLEFLIYFQGNSAPDKSGLPSDRFSAERTGGSVSTLTIQRTQQEDSAVYLCASSVRRGAETQYFGPGTRLLVL.

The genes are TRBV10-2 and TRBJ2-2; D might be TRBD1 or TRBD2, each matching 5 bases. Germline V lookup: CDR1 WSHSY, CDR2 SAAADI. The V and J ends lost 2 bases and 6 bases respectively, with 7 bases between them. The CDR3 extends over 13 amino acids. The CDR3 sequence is CASSEQGPGELFF. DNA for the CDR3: TGCGCCAGCAGTGAGCAGGGACCCGGGGAGCTGTTTTTT.

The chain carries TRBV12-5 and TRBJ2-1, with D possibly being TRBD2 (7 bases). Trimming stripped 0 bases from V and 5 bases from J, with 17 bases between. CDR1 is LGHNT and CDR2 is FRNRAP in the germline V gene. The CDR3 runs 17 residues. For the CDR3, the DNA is TGTGCTAGTGGTTTGGTACTTCCGGGGGGCCCAAACAATGAGCAGTTCTTC. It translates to CASGLVLPGGPNNEQFF.